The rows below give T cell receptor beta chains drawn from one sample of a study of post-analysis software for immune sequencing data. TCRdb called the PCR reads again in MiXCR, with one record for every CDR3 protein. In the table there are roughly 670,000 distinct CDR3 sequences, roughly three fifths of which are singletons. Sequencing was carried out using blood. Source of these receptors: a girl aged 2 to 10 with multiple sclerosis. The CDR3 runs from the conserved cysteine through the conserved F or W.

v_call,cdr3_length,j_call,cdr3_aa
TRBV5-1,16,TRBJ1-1,CASSQNPGRINTEAFF
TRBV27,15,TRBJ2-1,CASSFPGRGGREQFF
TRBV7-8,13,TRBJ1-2,CASSPGNRVGYTF
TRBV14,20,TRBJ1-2,CASSQEKGTEGRWLDYGYTF
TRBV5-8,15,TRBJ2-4,CASSLGYRGGNIRYF
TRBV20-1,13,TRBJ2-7,CSARRLASYEQYF
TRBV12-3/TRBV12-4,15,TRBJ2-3,CASSSRLGLSDTQYF
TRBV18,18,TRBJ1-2,CASSPLGPPGQGFYGYTF
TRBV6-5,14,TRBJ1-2,CASSRTVGGGGHTF
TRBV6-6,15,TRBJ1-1,CASGGDTGWNTEAFF
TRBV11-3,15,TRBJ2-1,CASSLGIGFHNEQFF
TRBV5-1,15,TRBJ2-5,CASSRNSPEGETQYF
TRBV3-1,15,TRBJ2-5,CASSPPGQGAETQYF
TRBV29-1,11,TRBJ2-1,CSAVGGIEQFF